The T cell receptor beta chain described here comes from a study of blood T cell repertoires in COVID-19. Turning to the study itself: PBMCs, B-cell-depleted T cells, or T cells provided the cDNA or gDNA that made up the material.

Authors' analysis steps: Reference gene primers were amplified, and this amplification served to estimate nucleated cell counts. Data came from immunoSEQ multiplex PCR; TCRdb stores just in-frame clones and leaves some out. From that table come the V and J calls and clone size; the DNA was used to work out D and trimming. The sample yields hundreds of thousands of clones, about nine tenths seen once. Germline V gene data show CDR1 as MRHNA and CDR2 as SNTAGT. V trimming: 4 bases; J trimming: 2 bases; junction bases outside the gene matches: 6. CDR3 length: 15 amino acids. Cohort 3 donors counted as recovered after two negative PCRs, clearance, or resolved symptoms.

The specimen was PBMCs or T cells enriched from blood (not recorded which). This receptor was obtained from a man aged 25 to 45 who had recovered from COVID-19. The chain employs TRBV6-4 and TRBJ2-3; 7 nucleotides match TRBD1. This CDR3 reads CASSGTGHSTDTQYF. CDR3 in DNA: TGTGCCAGCAGTGGGACAGGCCATTCCACAGATACGCAGTATTTT.